These T cell receptor beta chains were read from a single sample in a study of shared clonotypes between healthy human individuals. Produced via immunoSEQ multiplex PCR; TCRdb's table is partial and in-frame only. The sample comprises some 2,100,000 clones, about 93% of which are singletons, and over 1.5% rests with the top ten. The material sequenced was naive CD8+ T cells from PBMCs. These receptors were obtained from a man between 18 and 35 years old in good health. Some clones in this sample may be carry-over from other donors' samples. The CDR3 runs from the conserved cysteine through the conserved F or W. The order of the fields is J gene, clone size, V gene, D gene, CDR3 protein, CDR3 DNA. The D gene is left open where the match is weak. Clone size is stated in some rows and not others, as once, few, many or a class when expanded.

TRBJ2-7 | - | TRBV15 | - | CATSRAGAHEQYF | TGTGCCACCAGCAGAGCGGGGGCCCACGAGCAGTACTTC
TRBJ2-7 | - | TRBV9 | TRBD1 | CASSPQDRAVSEQYF | TGTGCCAGCAGCCCCCAGGACAGGGCGGTTTCGGAGCAGTACTTC
TRBJ2-5 | - | TRBV15 | TRBD1 | CATSSFDRVGWETQYF | TGTGCCACCAGCAGCTTTGACAGGGTGGGGTGGGAGACCCAGTACTTC
TRBJ2-1 | - | TRBV4-1 | TRBD2 | CASSHGTSGGSYNEQFF | TGCGCCAGCAGCCATGGAACTAGCGGGGGCTCCTACAATGAGCAGTTCTTC
TRBJ2-1 | - | TRBV15 | - | CATSREASPSYNEQFF | TGTGCCACCAGCAGAGAGGCTAGCCCGTCCTACAATGAGCAGTTCTTC
TRBJ2-7 | - | TRBV11-2 | TRBD2 | CASSARLAGVDEQYF | TGTGCCAGCAGCGCGAGACTAGCGGGAGTTGACGAGCAGTACTTC
TRBJ2-7 | few | TRBV27 | - | CASSLGRTYEQYF | TGTGCCAGCAGTCTCGGGAGAACCTACGAGCAGTACTTC
TRBJ2-5 | - | TRBV5-1 | TRBD2 | CASSTMNLAGGQETQYF | TGCGCCAGCAGTACGATGAATTTAGCGGGAGGCCAAGAGACCCAGTACTTC
TRBJ1-1 | - | TRBV13 | TRBD1 | CASSLVGQGITEAFF | TGTGCCAGCAGCTTAGTGGGACAGGGGATCACTGAAGCTTTCTTT
TRBJ1-2 | - | TRBV6-4 | - | CASSDPGSLGYTF | TGTGCCAGCAGTGACCCAGGTTCACTGGGCTACACCTTC